This TCR beta chain was captured in a study of cytomegalovirus exposure and HLA in healthy donors. Germline trimming cut 3 bases from V and 5 bases from J; bases unmatched to any gene: 7. Per germline, CDR1 SGHDN and CDR2 FVKESK. The CDR3 sequence is 15 residues long. A remark on this clone: Its cognate antigen is unknown.

Regarding the study as a whole: Most observed TCR sequences were rare, whereas some public TCRs were detected in many donors. TCR beta chains numbering under 200 were designated cytomegalovirus-associated.

Assay used: immunoSEQ multiplex PCR; TCRdb lists only in-frame clones, some missing. The table lists over 150,000 clones, under 90% of them singletons. This sequence was found in a man aged 18 to 30 in good health and CMV-seropositive. Material for sequencing was PBMCs. The chain combines TRBV14 with TRBJ2-1; 7 bases are a match to TRBD2. CDR3 sequence (DNA): TGTGCCAGCAGCCATATAGGTCTAGCGGACAATGAGCAGTTCTTC. Residues: CASSHIGLADNEQFF.